These T cell receptor beta chains were read from a single sample in a study of blood T cell repertoires in COVID-19. The method was immunoSEQ multiplex PCR; TCRdb's version includes in-frame clones alone and lacks a portion of them. The sample holds 150,000 to 200,000 clones; roughly 76% are singletons and the top ten take about 12%. The sequenced material came from peripheral blood. All receptors derive from an elderly woman with COVID-19, enrolled during active disease. Each CDR3 is given with its conserved first and last residue. The D gene is left open where the match is weak. Some rows mark clone size as missing; the rest say once, few, many or name a class of expanded clone.

abundance: -
v_gene: TRBV2
j_gene: TRBJ1-4
d_gene: -
CDR3nt: TGTGCCAGCAGTGACGACACTAGTAATGAAAAACTGTTTTTT
CDR3aa: CASSDDTSNEKLFF

abundance: -
v_gene: TRBV3-1/TRBV3-2
j_gene: TRBJ2-2
d_gene: -
CDR3nt: TGTGCCAGCAGCCAAGGGGTAGCGCCGAACACCGGGGAGCTGTTTTTT
CDR3aa: CASSQGVAPNTGELFF

abundance: -
v_gene: TRBV5-1
j_gene: TRBJ2-7
d_gene: TRBD1
CDR3nt: TGCGCCAGCAGCTTGGGGACAGGGAGCCACGAGCAGTACTTC
CDR3aa: CASSLGTGSHEQYF

abundance: few
v_gene: TRBV6-5
j_gene: TRBJ1-6
d_gene: -
CDR3nt: TGTGCCAGCAGTTCCCCGGGAGCCCTTAATTCACCCCTCCACTTT
CDR3aa: CASSSPGALNSPLHF

abundance: -
v_gene: TRBV20-1
j_gene: TRBJ2-7
d_gene: TRBD2
CDR3nt: TGCAGTGCTAGTTCGCTAGCGGGAGAAGGGCAGTACTTC
CDR3aa: CSASSLAGEGQYF

abundance: -
v_gene: TRBV7-9
j_gene: TRBJ2-3
d_gene: TRBD2
CDR3nt: TGTGCCAGCAGCTTAGCGGAGGAGCGGGGGGTAAGAGATACGCAGTATTTT
CDR3aa: CASSLAEERGVRDTQYF

abundance: -
v_gene: TRBV5-6
j_gene: TRBJ1-6
d_gene: -
CDR3nt: TGTGCCAGCAGCCCAAGGACACGGCCTTTTAATTCACCCCTCCACTTT
CDR3aa: CASSPRTRPFNSPLHF

abundance: -
v_gene: TRBV19
j_gene: TRBJ2-6
d_gene: TRBD1
CDR3nt: TGTGCCAGTAACGACCCGGGACAGGGATTCTCTGGGGCCAACGTCCTGACTTTC
CDR3aa: CASNDPGQGFSGANVLTF

abundance: -
v_gene: TRBV7-9
j_gene: TRBJ2-3
d_gene: -
CDR3nt: TGTGCCAGCAGCTCTGTAGCAGATACGCAGTATTTT
CDR3aa: CASSSVADTQYF

abundance: -
v_gene: TRBV2
j_gene: TRBJ2-7
d_gene: -
CDR3nt: TGTGCCAGCAGCGCGAGTGGTTACGAGCAGTACTTC
CDR3aa: CASSASGYEQYF

abundance: -
v_gene: TRBV6-5
j_gene: TRBJ1-6
d_gene: -
CDR3nt: TGTGCCGGGGGGAGCGCTTCGGATTCACCCCTCCACTTT
CDR3aa: CAGGSASDSPLHF

abundance: -
v_gene: TRBV5-8
j_gene: TRBJ2-5
d_gene: TRBD2
CDR3nt: TGTGCCAGCAGCTTGGGGGCGGGAGGGCCTTTGGAGACCCAGTACTTC
CDR3aa: CASSLGAGGPLETQYF

abundance: -
v_gene: TRBV7-2
j_gene: TRBJ2-7
d_gene: -
CDR3nt: TGTGCCAGCAGCTTAGTTGACTTCTCCTACGAGCAGTACTTC
CDR3aa: CASSLVDFSYEQYF

abundance: -
v_gene: TRBV2
j_gene: TRBJ2-5
d_gene: -
CDR3nt: TGTGCCAGCAGTCCCCTTGGCTTGGAGACCCAGTACTTC
CDR3aa: CASSPLGLETQYF

abundance: -
v_gene: TRBV28
j_gene: TRBJ1-2
d_gene: TRBD1
CDR3nt: TGTGCCAGCAGTTACGGGACAGGGTATGGGGGCTACACCTTC
CDR3aa: CASSYGTGYGGYTF

abundance: -
v_gene: TRBV6-1
j_gene: TRBJ2-1
d_gene: -
CDR3nt: TGTGCCAGCAGTGAAACGCGGAGTTGGCAGGAGCAGTTCTTC
CDR3aa: CASSETRSWQEQFF

abundance: -
v_gene: TRBV2
j_gene: TRBJ2-3
d_gene: TRBD2
CDR3nt: TGTGCCAGCAGTGAAGAGAAGACTAGCGGGGGGGCAGATACGCAGTATTTT
CDR3aa: CASSEEKTSGGADTQYF

abundance: few
v_gene: TRBV6-6
j_gene: TRBJ2-1
d_gene: -
CDR3nt: TGTGCCAGCAGTTCTACAGGGACCCCGCTCTTC
CDR3aa: CASSSTGTPLF

abundance: -
v_gene: TRBV2
j_gene: TRBJ2-7
d_gene: -
CDR3nt: TGTGCCAGCAGTGTTCAGGGCAGCTCCTACGAGCAGTACTTC
CDR3aa: CASSVQGSSYEQYF

abundance: -
v_gene: TRBV5-6
j_gene: TRBJ1-2
d_gene: TRBD1
CDR3nt: TGTGCCAGCAGACCGACAGGGCTATTCTATGGCTACACCTTC
CDR3aa: CASRPTGLFYGYTF

abundance: -
v_gene: TRBV5-4
j_gene: TRBJ2-1
d_gene: TRBD1
CDR3nt: TGTGCCAGCAGCATCGACAGGGCCGGTGAGCAGTTCTTC
CDR3aa: CASSIDRAGEQFF

abundance: -
v_gene: TRBV5-1
j_gene: TRBJ1-2
d_gene: -
CDR3nt: TGCGCCAGCAGCTTGGTTCTAGGCTCCCCTAACTATGGCTACACCTTC
CDR3aa: CASSLVLGSPNYGYTF

abundance: -
v_gene: TRBV3-1/TRBV3-2
j_gene: TRBJ2-1
d_gene: TRBD1
CDR3nt: TGTGCCAGCAGCCCCTCAATACCGACAGGGGGATTCAATGAGCAGTTCTTC
CDR3aa: CASSPSIPTGGFNEQFF

abundance: -
v_gene: TRBV28
j_gene: TRBJ1-5
d_gene: TRBD1
CDR3nt: TGTGCCAGCATATCCGGGACAGTACTCTGGCCCCAGCATTTT
CDR3aa: CASISGTVLWPQHF

abundance: -
v_gene: TRBV7-9
j_gene: TRBJ1-1
d_gene: -
CDR3nt: TGTGCCAGCAGCTTAGTAGAGAACACTGAAGCTTTCTTT
CDR3aa: CASSLVENTEAFF

abundance: -
v_gene: TRBV7-2
j_gene: TRBJ2-1
d_gene: TRBD1
CDR3nt: TGTGCCAGCAGCTATGGCACAGGGGATGAGCAGTTCTTC
CDR3aa: CASSYGTGDEQFF

abundance: -
v_gene: TRBV19
j_gene: TRBJ1-1
d_gene: TRBD1
CDR3nt: TGTGCCAGTAGTAGGGACAGGGGTGTCACTGAAGCTTTCTTT
CDR3aa: CASSRDRGVTEAFF

abundance: -
v_gene: TRBV2
j_gene: TRBJ1-2
d_gene: -
CDR3nt: TGTGCCAGCAGCAGAAGGGGGTCGGACTATGGCTACACCTTC
CDR3aa: CASSRRGSDYGYTF

abundance: once
v_gene: TRBV24-1
j_gene: TRBJ2-5
d_gene: -
CDR3nt: TGTGCCACCAGTGATTTTGGAGTCCAAGAGACCCAGTACTTC
CDR3aa: CATSDFGVQETQYF

abundance: -
v_gene: TRBV9
j_gene: TRBJ2-5
d_gene: -
CDR3nt: TGTGCCAGCAGCGTCCGGGAGACCCAGTACTTC
CDR3aa: CASSVRETQYF

abundance: -
v_gene: TRBV11-3
j_gene: TRBJ1-6
d_gene: -
CDR3nt: TGTGCCAGCAGCCTCGAAGGGGGAAAGGGCTCACCCCTCCACTTT
CDR3aa: CASSLEGGKGSPLHF

abundance: once
v_gene: TRBV10-3
j_gene: TRBJ2-5
d_gene: -
CDR3nt: TGTGCCATCAGTGAGGGCAGCCAAGAGACCCAGTACTTC
CDR3aa: CAISEGSQETQYF

abundance: -
v_gene: TRBV7-9
j_gene: TRBJ1-6
d_gene: TRBD1
CDR3nt: TGTGCCAGCAGCTTAGCGGGGACAGGGGAATCACCCCTCCACTTT
CDR3aa: CASSLAGTGESPLHF

abundance: once
v_gene: TRBV4-2
j_gene: TRBJ1-1
d_gene: TRBD1
CDR3nt: TGTGCCAGCAGCCCGGGACAGGGGGCATCGGACACTGAAGCTTTCTTT
CDR3aa: CASSPGQGASDTEAFF

abundance: -
v_gene: TRBV27
j_gene: TRBJ1-2
d_gene: TRBD1
CDR3nt: TGTGCCAGCAGTCTGACAGGGCGCTATGGCTACACCTTC
CDR3aa: CASSLTGRYGYTF

abundance: -
v_gene: TRBV3-1/TRBV3-2
j_gene: TRBJ1-1
d_gene: -
CDR3nt: TGTGCCAGCAGCCAGGGGACATCGAACACTGAAGCTTTCTTT
CDR3aa: CASSQGTSNTEAFF

abundance: -
v_gene: TRBV18
j_gene: TRBJ1-5
d_gene: -
CDR3nt: TGTGCCAGCTCACCGGCAGGGAATGGCAATCAGCCCCAGCATTTT
CDR3aa: CASSPAGNGNQPQHF

abundance: -
v_gene: TRBV19
j_gene: TRBJ2-7
d_gene: -
CDR3nt: TGTGCCAGTAGTTATGACAGCTCCTACGAGCAGTACTTC
CDR3aa: CASSYDSSYEQYF

abundance: -
v_gene: TRBV4-2
j_gene: TRBJ1-2
d_gene: -
CDR3nt: TGTGCCAGCAGCCCGGCGGCAGTGAACTATGGCTACACCTTC
CDR3aa: CASSPAAVNYGYTF

abundance: -
v_gene: TRBV28
j_gene: TRBJ2-1
d_gene: TRBD2
CDR3nt: TGTGCCAGCAGTTTGGGCCTTAGCGGGGCCCCTTCCTACAATGAGCAGTTCTTC
CDR3aa: CASSLGLSGAPSYNEQFF

abundance: -
v_gene: TRBV2
j_gene: TRBJ2-6
d_gene: -
CDR3nt: TGTGCCAGCAGTGATAGCCTCTCTGGGGCCAACGTCCTGACTTTC
CDR3aa: CASSDSLSGANVLTF

abundance: -
v_gene: TRBV24-1
j_gene: TRBJ2-1
d_gene: -
CDR3nt: TGTGCCACCAGTAGCGGCGTCTCCAATGAGCAGTTCTTC
CDR3aa: CATSSGVSNEQFF